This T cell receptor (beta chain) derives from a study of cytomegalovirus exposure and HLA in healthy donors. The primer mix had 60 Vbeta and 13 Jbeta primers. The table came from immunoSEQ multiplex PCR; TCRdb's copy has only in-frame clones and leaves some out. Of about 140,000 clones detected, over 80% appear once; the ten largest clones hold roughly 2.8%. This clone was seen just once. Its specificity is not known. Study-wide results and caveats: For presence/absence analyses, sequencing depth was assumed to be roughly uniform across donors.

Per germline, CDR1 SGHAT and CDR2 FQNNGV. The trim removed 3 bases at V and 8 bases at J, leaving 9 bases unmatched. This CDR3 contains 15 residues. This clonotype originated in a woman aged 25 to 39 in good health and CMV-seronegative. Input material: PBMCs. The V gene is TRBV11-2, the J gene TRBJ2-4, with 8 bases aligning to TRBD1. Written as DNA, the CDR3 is TGTGCCAGCAGCTTCACCGGGACAGGAGGAGACATTCAGTACTTC. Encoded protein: CASSFTGTGGDIQYF.